The sequence of this T cell receptor (beta chain) was determined in a study of shared clonotypes between healthy human individuals. Subsets obtained from CD4+ cells comprised CD45RA+ naive and CD45RA-negative memory cells. Data came from immunoSEQ multiplex PCR; TCRdb stores just in-frame clones and leaves some out. The table includes some 1.1 million clones, approximately 75% detected once. J was trimmed by 3 bases and V by 6 bases; bases with no gene match: 10. This CDR3 is built from 15 residues. Germline V gene lookup returns CDR1 MDHEN and CDR2 SYDVKM. Specimen: memory CD4+ T cells from PBMCs. The subset: CD45RA-negative fraction. This TCR was recovered from a man between 18 and 35 years old in good health. Some clones in this sample may be carry-over from other donors' samples. The gene calls are TRBV28 and TRBJ2-7; 8 bases are shared with TRBD1. Here the CDR3 DNA reads TGTGCCAGCAGCCCACGACAGGGGAGTTACTACGAGCAGTACTTC. Encoded protein: CASSPRQGSYYEQYF.